The rows below give T cell receptor beta chains drawn from one sample of a study of blood T cell repertoires in COVID-19. Method: immunoSEQ multiplex PCR; TCRdb's copy keeps in-frame clones and lacks some. The repertoire holds about 170,000 clones, with about 87% as singletons. Sequencing was performed on peripheral blood. These receptors were collected from an elderly woman with COVID-19, enrolled during active disease. Each CDR3 is given with its conserved first and last residue. A D gene is named only where the DNA matches it firmly. The size of a clone is reported for some rows only, either as once, few or many, or as a class for expanded clones.

d_call	clone_size	v_call	j_call	cdr3_aa	cdr3_nt
TRBD2	once	TRBV7-7	TRBJ2-5	CASSEGLAVPETQYF	TGTGCCAGCAGCGAGGGACTAGCGGTTCCAGAGACCCAGTACTTC
TRBD1	.	TRBV7-9	TRBJ1-2	CASTDRPGGSGYTF	TGTGCCAGCACCGATCGCCCAGGGGGCAGTGGCTACACCTTC
TRBD2	.	TRBV7-2	TRBJ2-7	CASSLWLAGGEQYF	TGTGCCAGCAGCTTATGGCTAGCGGGAGGCGAGCAGTACTTC
TRBD2	.	TRBV7-2	TRBJ2-7	CASSGSGRPYEQYF	TGTGCCAGCAGCGGTAGCGGGAGACCCTACGAGCAGTACTTC
.	.	TRBV14	TRBJ2-2	CASSQVGRGTGELFF	TGTGCCAGCAGCCAAGTAGGCAGGGGCACCGGGGAGCTGTTTTTT
.	once	TRBV10-3	TRBJ2-7	CAIRGGVGNYEQYF	TGTGCCATCAGGGGGGGTGTGGGGAACTACGAGCAGTACTTC
TRBD1	.	TRBV9	TRBJ2-3	CASSVEGQGLSTDTQYF	TGTGCCAGCAGCGTAGAGGGACAGGGCTTAAGCACAGATACGCAGTATTTT
TRBD1	.	TRBV5-1	TRBJ2-7	CAKPTGTGIYEQYF	TGCGCCAAACCAACCGGGACAGGGATTTACGAGCAGTACTTC
.	.	TRBV6-2/TRBV6-3	TRBJ2-2	CASSDDGRGNAGELFF	TGTGCCAGCAGTGACGACGGCAGGGGAAATGCCGGGGAGCTGTTTTTT
.	once	TRBV7-9	TRBJ1-2	CASSTEALKTSGYTF	TGTGCCAGCAGCACCGAGGCCCTCAAAACATCGGGCTACACCTTC
.	.	TRBV10-3	TRBJ2-3	CAISERRPNIGTDTQYF	TGTGCCATCAGTGAGCGGCGGCCCAACATAGGCACAGATACGCAGTATTTT
TRBD1	few	TRBV10-3	TRBJ2-5	CAISGQGAETQYF	TGTGCCATCAGTGGACAGGGGGCGGAGACCCAGTACTTC
.	few	TRBV15	TRBJ1-2	CATSSRTFNYGYTF	TGTGCCACCAGCAGCCGGACTTTTAACTATGGCTACACCTTC
.	few	TRBV5-5	TRBJ1-1	CASSPRLGSGTEAFF	TGTGCCAGCAGCCCCAGGTTGGGGAGCGGCACTGAAGCTTTCTTT
.	.	TRBV28	TRBJ2-7	CASSPPLTGFEQYF	TGTGCCAGCAGTCCCCCACTCACAGGGTTTGAGCAGTACTTC
TRBD1	.	TRBV10-3	TRBJ2-5	CAIRDREETQYF	TGTGCCATCCGGGACAGAGAAGAGACCCAGTACTTC
.	.	TRBV28	TRBJ1-2	CASSFQGTPGYTF	TGTGCCAGCAGTTTTCAGGGGACCCCTGGCTACACCTTC
TRBD1	.	TRBV20-1	TRBJ2-7	CSASDGTATYEQYF	TGCAGTGCTAGTGACGGGACAGCTACCTACGAGCAGTACTTC